This TCR beta chain came from a study of regulatory T cells in long-lasting Graves disease. Study-level findings and limits: Reduced TCR diversity was observed in persistent Graves' patients versus newly diagnosed patients. There were preferences for TRBV28, TRBJ1-2 and TRBJ2-5 in persistent disease.

To make TCR beta libraries, researchers used iRepertoire HTBI primers and Arm-PCR of CDR3 regions. MiXCR, run by TCRdb on the multiplex PCR reads, gives a single entry per CDR3 protein. Counted here are more than 450,000 distinct CDR3 sequences, around 11% occurring once; the ten biggest clones make up roughly 9.3%. CDR3 length: 15 residues. The V gene lost 2 bases and the J gene lost 1 base, with 9 bases spanning the gap. Per germline, CDR1 SGHVS and CDR2 FQNEAQ. Documented time point: newly diagnosed GD, antithyroid drugs for less than 3 months. The TCR library was prepared using RNA isolated from PBMCs. A few counts support this clonotype. Its antigen remains unidentified. The same data also went into a second study, on T cells in Graves' hyperthyroidism and ophthalmopathy. From that paper: HTBI primers drove first-round RT-PCR of the TCR CDR3.

This sample comprised peripheral blood mononuclear cells (PBMCs), obtained at new diagnosis, from a patient treated with antithyroid drugs. The clonotype comes from a woman aged 30 to 39 with Graves disease. The chain has TRBV7-8 and TRBJ1-5; tentative D call: TRBD1 (5 bases). The chain's CDR3 is CASSLLPGSNQPQHF. The CDR3 bases are TGTGCCAGCAGCTTACTCCCAGGGAGCAATCAGCCCCAGCATTTT.